This T cell receptor (beta chain) was sequenced in a study of graft-versus-host responses after intestinal transplantation. Study-level points and caveats: Patients with graft-donor T cell macrochimerism had high graft-versus-host to host-versus-graft clonal ratios in allografts.

The assay was immunoSEQ multiplex PCR, and TCRdb's table has in-frame clones only and misses some. The repertoire holds 15,000 to 17,000 clones, 74% seen once, with roughly 3% in the top ten. In the case of this clone: Its antigen is still unknown.

This CDR3 has 16 residues. V was clipped by 4 bases and J by 1 base, with 17 bases between them. Per the germline V gene, CDR1 is SGHRS and CDR2 is YFSETQ. Intraepithelial and lamina propria lymphocytes were isolated from graft specimens. The specimen comprised ileum tissue, sampled 14 days after transplant. The gene calls are TRBV5-1 and TRBJ1-1, with D possibly matching TRBD1 (5 bases). This clonotype was sampled from a human patient who received an intestinal transplant, so some T cells may come from the graft donor. This CDR3 reads CASSPDRGGGNTEAFF. The CDR3 coding sequence is TGCGCCAGCAGCCCGGATCGGGGTGGGGGGAACACTGAAGCTTTCTTT. Using reference TRBV5-1 and TRBJ1-1 for the parts outside the CDR3, the full variable domain is KAGVTQTPRYLIKTRGQQVTLSCSPISGHRSVSWYQQTPGQGLQFLFEYFSETQRNKGNFPGRFSGRQFSNSRSEMNVSTLELGDSALYLCASSPDRGGGNTEAFFGQGTRLTVV.